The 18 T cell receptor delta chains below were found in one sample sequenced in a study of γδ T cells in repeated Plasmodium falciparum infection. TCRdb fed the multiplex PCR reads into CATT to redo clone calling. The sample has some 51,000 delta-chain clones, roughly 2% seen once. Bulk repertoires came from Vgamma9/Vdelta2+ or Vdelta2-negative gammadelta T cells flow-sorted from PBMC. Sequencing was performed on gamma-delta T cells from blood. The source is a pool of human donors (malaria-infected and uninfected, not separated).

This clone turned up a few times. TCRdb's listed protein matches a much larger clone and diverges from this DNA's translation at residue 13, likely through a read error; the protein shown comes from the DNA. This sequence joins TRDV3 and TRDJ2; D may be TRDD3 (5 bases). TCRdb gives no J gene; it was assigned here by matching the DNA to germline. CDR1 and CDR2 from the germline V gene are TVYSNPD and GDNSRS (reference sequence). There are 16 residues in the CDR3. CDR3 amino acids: CAFANGINMLTARLFF. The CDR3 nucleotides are TGTGCCTTCGCGAACGGGATTAATATGTTGACAGCACGACTCTTCTTT.

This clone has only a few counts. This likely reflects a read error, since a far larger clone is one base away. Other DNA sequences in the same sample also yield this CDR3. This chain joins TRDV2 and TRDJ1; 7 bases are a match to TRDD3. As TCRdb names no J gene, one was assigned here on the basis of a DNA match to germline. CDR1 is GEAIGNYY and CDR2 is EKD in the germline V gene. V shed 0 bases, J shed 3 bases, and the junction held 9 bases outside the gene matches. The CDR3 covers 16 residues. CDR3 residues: CACDTVGEPVSDKLIF. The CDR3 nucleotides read TGTGCCTGTGACACCGTGGGGGAGCCTGTCTCCGATAAACTCATCTTT.

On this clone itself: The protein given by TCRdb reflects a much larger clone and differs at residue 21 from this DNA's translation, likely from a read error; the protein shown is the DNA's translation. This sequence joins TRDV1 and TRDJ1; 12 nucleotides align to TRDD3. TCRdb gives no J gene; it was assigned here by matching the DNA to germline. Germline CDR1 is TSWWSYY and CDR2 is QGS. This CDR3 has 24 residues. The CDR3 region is CALGEPPRPFLLYWGIPYTDRLIF. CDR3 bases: TGTGCTCTTGGGGAACCTCCCAGACCCTTCCTCTTATACTGGGGGATACCGTACACCGATAGACTCATCTTT.

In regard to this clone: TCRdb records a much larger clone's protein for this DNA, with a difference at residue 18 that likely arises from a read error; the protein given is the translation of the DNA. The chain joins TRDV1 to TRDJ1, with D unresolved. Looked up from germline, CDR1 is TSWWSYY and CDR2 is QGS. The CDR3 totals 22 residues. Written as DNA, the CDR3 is TGTGCTCTTGGGACCGCTCCCAAAATGCCGCGTGATAGGGCACTCGGGACCGAGAAACTCATATTT. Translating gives CALGTAPKMPRDRALGTEKLIF.

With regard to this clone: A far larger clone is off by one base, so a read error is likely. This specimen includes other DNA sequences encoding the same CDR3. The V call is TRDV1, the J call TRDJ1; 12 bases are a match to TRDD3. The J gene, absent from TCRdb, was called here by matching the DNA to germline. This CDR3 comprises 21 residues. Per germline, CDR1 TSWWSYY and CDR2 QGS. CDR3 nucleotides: TGTGCTCTCGGGGTCCCACGGGCCTTCTTTTATTACTGGGGGATACCCGATAAACTCATCTTT. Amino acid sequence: CALGVPRAFFYYWGIPDKLIF.

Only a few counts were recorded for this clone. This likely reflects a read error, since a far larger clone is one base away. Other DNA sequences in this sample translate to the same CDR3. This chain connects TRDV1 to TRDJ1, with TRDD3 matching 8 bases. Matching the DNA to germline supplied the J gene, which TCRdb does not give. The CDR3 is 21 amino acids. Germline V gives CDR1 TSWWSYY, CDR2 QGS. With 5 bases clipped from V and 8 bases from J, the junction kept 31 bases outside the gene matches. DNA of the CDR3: TGTGCTCTTGGGAAACCCCGTTTATATCCTTCCCCATACTGGGGGGGCGACAAACTCATCTTT. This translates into CALGKPRLYPSPYWGGDKLIF.

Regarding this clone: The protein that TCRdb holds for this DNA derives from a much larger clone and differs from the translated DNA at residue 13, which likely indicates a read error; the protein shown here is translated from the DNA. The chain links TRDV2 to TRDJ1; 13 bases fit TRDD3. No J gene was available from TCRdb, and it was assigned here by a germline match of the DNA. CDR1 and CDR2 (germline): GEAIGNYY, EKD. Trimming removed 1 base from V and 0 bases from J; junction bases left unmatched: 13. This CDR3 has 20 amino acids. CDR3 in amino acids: CACDTILLGDTRTYTDKLIF. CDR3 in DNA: TGTGCCTGTGACACGATATTACTGGGGGATACGCGGACTTACACCGATAAACTCATCTTT.

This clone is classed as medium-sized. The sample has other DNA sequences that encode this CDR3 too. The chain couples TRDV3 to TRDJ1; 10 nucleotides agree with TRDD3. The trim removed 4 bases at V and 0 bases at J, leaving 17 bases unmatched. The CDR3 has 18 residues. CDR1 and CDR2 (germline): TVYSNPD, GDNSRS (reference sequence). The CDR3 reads CAYSSSDGGYTNTDKLIF. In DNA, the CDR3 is TGTGCCTATAGCTCTTCCGATGGGGGATACACCAACACCGATAAACTCATCTTT.

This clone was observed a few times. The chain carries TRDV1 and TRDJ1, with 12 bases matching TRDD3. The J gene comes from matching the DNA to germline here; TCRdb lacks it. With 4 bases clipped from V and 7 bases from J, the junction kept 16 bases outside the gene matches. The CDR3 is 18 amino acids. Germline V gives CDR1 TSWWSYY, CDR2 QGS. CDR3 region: CALGALKRWGIREAKLIF. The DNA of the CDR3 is TGTGCTCTTGGGGCGCTGAAGCGCTGGGGGATACGGGAGGCTAAACTCATCTTT.

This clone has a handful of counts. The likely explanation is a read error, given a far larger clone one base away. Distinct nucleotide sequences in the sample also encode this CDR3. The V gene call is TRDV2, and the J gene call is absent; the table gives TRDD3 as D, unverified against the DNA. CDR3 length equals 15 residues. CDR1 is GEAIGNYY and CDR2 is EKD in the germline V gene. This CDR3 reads CACDPLGDTTDKLIF. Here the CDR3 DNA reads TGTGCCTGTGACCCTCTGGGGGACACCACCGATAAACTCATATTT.

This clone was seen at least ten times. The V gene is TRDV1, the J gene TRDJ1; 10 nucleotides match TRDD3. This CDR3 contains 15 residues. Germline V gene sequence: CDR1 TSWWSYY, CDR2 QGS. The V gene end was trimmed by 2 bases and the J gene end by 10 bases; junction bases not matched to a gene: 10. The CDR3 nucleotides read TGTGCTCTTGGGGAAAAGCGGGGGATACGCGGCGGACTCATCTTT. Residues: CALGEKRGIRGGLIF.

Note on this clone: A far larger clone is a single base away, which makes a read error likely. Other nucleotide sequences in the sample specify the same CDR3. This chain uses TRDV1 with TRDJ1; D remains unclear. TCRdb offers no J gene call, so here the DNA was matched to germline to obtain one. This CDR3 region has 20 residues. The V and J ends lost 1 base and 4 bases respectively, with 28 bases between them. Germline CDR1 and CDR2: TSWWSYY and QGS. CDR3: CALGEQWPCGRGLWNDKLIF. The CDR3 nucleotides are TGTGCTCTTGGGGAACAGTGGCCGTGTGGGAGGGGCCTATGGAACGATAAACTCATCTTT.

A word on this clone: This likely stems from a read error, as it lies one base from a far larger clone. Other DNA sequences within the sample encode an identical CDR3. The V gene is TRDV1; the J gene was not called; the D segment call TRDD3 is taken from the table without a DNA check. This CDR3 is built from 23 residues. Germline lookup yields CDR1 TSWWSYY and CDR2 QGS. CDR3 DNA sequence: TGTGCTCTTGGGAAAACGGCCTCCCCCAATTGTCCTGGGCTACGAGTGGGAACCGATAAGCTCATCTTT. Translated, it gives CALGKTASPNCPGLRVGTDKLIF.

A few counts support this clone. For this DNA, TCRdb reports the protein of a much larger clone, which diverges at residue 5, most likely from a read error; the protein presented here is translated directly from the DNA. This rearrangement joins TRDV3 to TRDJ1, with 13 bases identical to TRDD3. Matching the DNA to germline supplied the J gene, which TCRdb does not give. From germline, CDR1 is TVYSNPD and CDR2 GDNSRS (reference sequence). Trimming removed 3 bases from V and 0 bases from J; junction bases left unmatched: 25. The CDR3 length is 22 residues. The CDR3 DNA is TGTGCCTTCCTCTTTCCTTCGTACTGGGGGATACGTTCACCTTATTACACCGATAAACTCATCTTT. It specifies CAFLFPSYWGIRSPYYTDKLIF.

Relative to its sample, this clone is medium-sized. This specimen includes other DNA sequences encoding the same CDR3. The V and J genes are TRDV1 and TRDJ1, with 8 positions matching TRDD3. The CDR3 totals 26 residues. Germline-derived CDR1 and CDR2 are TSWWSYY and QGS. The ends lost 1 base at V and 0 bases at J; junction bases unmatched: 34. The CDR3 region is CALGEPYILLSVLGAPGWGYTDKLIF. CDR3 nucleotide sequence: TGTGCTCTTGGGGAACCGTATATCCTACTTTCCGTACTGGGGGCCCCTGGGTGGGGATACACCGATAAACTCATCTTT.

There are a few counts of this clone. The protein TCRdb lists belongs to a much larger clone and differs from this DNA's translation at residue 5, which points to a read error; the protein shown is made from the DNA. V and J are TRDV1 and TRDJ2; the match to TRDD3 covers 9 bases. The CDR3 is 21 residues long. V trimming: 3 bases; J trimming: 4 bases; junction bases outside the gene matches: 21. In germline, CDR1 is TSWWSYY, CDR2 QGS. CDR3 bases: TGTGCTCTTGGGGATCCACAGTTTTTCACTGGGGGACGTTATCGGACAGCACAACTCTTCTTT. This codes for CALGDPQFFTGGRYRTAQLFF.

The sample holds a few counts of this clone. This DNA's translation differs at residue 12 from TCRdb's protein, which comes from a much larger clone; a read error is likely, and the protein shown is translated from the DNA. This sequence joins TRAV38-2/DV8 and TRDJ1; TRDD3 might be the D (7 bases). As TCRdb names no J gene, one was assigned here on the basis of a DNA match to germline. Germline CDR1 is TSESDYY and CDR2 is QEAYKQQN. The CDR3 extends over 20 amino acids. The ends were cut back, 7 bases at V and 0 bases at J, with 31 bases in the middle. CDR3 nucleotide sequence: TGTGCTTATTGGCGGATTTCCTATCTGGGGGCCCAGGGCAACACCGATAAACTCATCTTT. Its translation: CAYWRISYLGAQGNTDKLIF.

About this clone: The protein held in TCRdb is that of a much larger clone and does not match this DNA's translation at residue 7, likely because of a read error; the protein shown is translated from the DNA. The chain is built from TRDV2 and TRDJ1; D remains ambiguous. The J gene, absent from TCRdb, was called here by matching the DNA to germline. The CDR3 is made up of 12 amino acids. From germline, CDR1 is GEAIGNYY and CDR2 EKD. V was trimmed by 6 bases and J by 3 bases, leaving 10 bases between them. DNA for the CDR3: TGTGCCTGTACCCAGGCTGCCGATAAACTCATCTTT. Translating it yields CACTQAADKLIF.